This T cell receptor beta chain was sequenced during a study of cytomegalovirus exposure and HLA in healthy donors (dated by TCRdb to 2017 to 2019). Context from the whole study: An earlier analysis of roughly 500 of the donors reported 250 to 300 Gb of sequence data and 117 million unique TCR beta sequences from 150 million to 200 million T cells. An early release covering over 500 HLA-typed donors comprised about 300 gigabases of sequencing data and approximately 80 million unique TCR sequences. The genetic ancestry cluster associated with self-reported Caucasian donors included 80% to 90% of the 300 to 400 genotyped donors. The aim of the study was to test whether cataloging public T cell receptors could identify signatures of past pathogen exposure. The T cell repertoires of around 730 subjects were profiled by immunosequencing and related to cytomegalovirus serostatus. A separate validation cohort of 90 to 150 different subjects was used in addition to the roughly 620-subject first cohort. The study combined high-throughput TCR immunosequencing, statistical association of individual TCRs with disease status, and machine learning to predict cytomegalovirus infection status. To study patterns of TCR occurrence, a later analysis re-analyzed previously published TCR beta repertoires from just over 650 donors and added high-resolution HLA genotyping. In the later analysis, no new phenotypic data were used to find candidate immune exposures; instead, reliance was placed on TCR beta sequences and their occurrence across donors. An earlier analysis of roughly 580 of the donors used high-throughput TCR beta sequencing to judge whether each TCR beta V gene segment behaved as functional or pseudogenic. Donor age, sex, ethnicity and CMV serostatus were collected together with the repertoire data. A later genetic analysis took genome-wide SNP genotypes for about 55% of the 666 donors and used that subset as a discovery cohort. Every repertoire in the discovery cohort had been generated on one and the same sequencing platform. Class I and class II HLA loci were covered by the typing at four-digit resolution. Typing coverage varied by locus: roughly 629-630 donors for A, B, C, DRB1 and DQB1; 500 to 550 for DQA1; 600 to 610 for DPA1; 400 to 480 for DPB1. Because of strong linkage in the cohort, four to six DR-DQ haplotypes were treated as single units for association and clustering. Across under 500 genotyped donors of the cohort, an average of roughly 200,000 unique TCR beta nucleotide sequences per donor were sequenced, and roughly 17% of those sequences were non-productive. General findings and caveats noted by the study authors: The only immune exposure information available for the cohort was CMV serostatus. Correlated functional status among segregating V segments might reflect linkage disequilibrium, but an unknown experimental factor could not be ruled out. When HLA alleles, especially DR and DQ, strongly co-occurred, TCR associations were difficult to assign to individual alleles. Presence/absence analyses assumed roughly uniform sequencing depth across donors, an assumption that may not hold. Some IMGT-functional V segments, including TRBV6-2 and TRBV6-3, could not be told apart with the 87-base-pair reads, so those segments were excluded. Because HLA typing was missing for some donors at each locus, association tests included only the typed subset. An association between a missense DCLRE1C variant and V-gene and J-gene trimming of TCR beta chains was found in a later genetic analysis and replicated in an independent cohort. A later genetic analysis reported fewer N-insertions in productive TCRs among donors in an Asian-associated ancestry cluster than the roughly 620-donor mean. A cluster of highly shared sequence variants was judged likely to represent a technical artifact of the sequencing pipeline. A later analysis reported that several top co-occurrence clusters appeared linked to parvovirus B19, influenza, CMV and Epstein-Barr virus. According to a later analysis, TCR association rates differed among HLA loci, with DRB1 alleles showing the most associated TCRs and HLA-C alleles showing the fewest. In the study, approximately 160 TCR beta chains were listed as associated with cytomegalovirus. The authors suggested that the approach could potentially be generalized to other disease states and immunological phenotypes. Most TCR sequences were observed very rarely across donors, whereas some public TCRs were present in many individuals. Approximately 16 rarely observed V segments, including chromosome 9 orphons, were excluded from the earlier analysis of several hundred of the donors because counts were too low. Only TCR beta chains were sequenced in this cohort, and the absence of alpha or paired-chain data limited detectable features. A later analysis found that HLA-associated TCR beta chains were more clonally expanded and had lower generation probabilities than equally common non-associated chains. A further reported finding was that TCR beta sequences accurately predicted the HLA-A and HLA-B alleles for most subjects in the first cohort. Specific HLA alleles were associated with 15,000 to 20,000 TCR beta sequences at a false discovery rate of 0.05 in a later analysis. In an earlier analysis of a few hundred of the donors, most TCR beta V segments were observed in productive rearrangements about 87% or about 30% of the time, broadly matching IMGT annotations. According to a later analysis, most CMV-associated TCR beta chains appeared to be HLA-restricted, and the HLA associations seemed to be driven largely by CMV exposure. Cytomegalovirus status was reported to be diagnosed by the classifier with high specificity and sensitivity in both the original and validation cohorts. A few of the identified cytomegalovirus-associated TCR beta chains were confirmed in vitro to be specific for cytomegalovirus antigens.

On this clone: Its antigen remains unidentified. No much larger clone is present one base from it, and per-base qualities are unavailable.

The cohort was made up of about 670 healthy bone marrow donors. Cohort members were all nominally healthy when sampled, although unrecorded immune exposures were likely present. The donor tested CMV seronegative and was one of the 352 seronegative cohort members. A peripheral blood sample was provided by each donor, and peripheral blood mononuclear cells were used for TCR beta sequencing. The Qiagen DNeasy Blood Extraction Kit was used to extract genomic DNA from the blood cell samples. Library generation was performed with the immunoSEQ multiplex PCR assay. A mixture of 60 forward primers for TCR Vbeta segments and 13 reverse primers for TCR Jbeta segments was used in the multiplex PCR. The CDR3 region of rearranged TCR beta genes was amplified from genomic DNA by a multiplex PCR assay. Amplified TCR beta libraries were sequenced as 87-base-pair reads on the Illumina HiSeq System. As for the authors' bioinformatics: Across the roughly 640 repertoires, a later analysis counted roughly 77 million unique TCR beta chains, roughly 11 million of which were shared by at least two donors. Raw reads were error-corrected and collapsed into unique sequences with a nearest-neighbor algorithm that merged closely related sequences to remove PCR and sequencing errors. V, D and J gene segments were assigned by aligning CDR3 sequences to IMGT reference sequences. For a sequence to be retained, a match of at least six nucleotides to both a V gene segment and a J gene segment was required. A rearrangement counted as productive if the CDR3 had no stop codons and remained in frame with V and J, and every other rearrangement counted as non-productive. CDR3 was defined by IMGT convention, running from the second conserved V-encoded cysteine to the conserved J-encoded phenylalanine. In an earlier analysis of more than 550 of the donors, sequences lacking an unambiguous match to a single V gene segment were excluded. In an earlier analysis of roughly 500 of the donors, V segments were called functional above 56.7% productive rearrangements and were called segregating when the between-donor standard deviation exceeded 5%. A statistical classification framework was built for diagnosing cytomegalovirus status from the catalog of TCR beta chain sequences. In a later analysis, TCR nucleotide sequences were compared against IMGT/GENE-DB human TR gene sequences so that V and J genes could be assigned. In a later analysis, CDR3 sequences and most-parsimonious VDJ recombination scenarios were assigned using the TCRdist pipeline. In a later analysis, each TCR beta chain was defined by its CDR3 amino acid sequence together with its V-gene family, and reads without a unique V-gene family were excluded. As a way to deal with suspected cross-contamination and a sequencing artifact, a later analysis dropped under 600 nucleotide sequences that were highly shared and had low generation probability. For each public chain, a later analysis derived a clonal expansion index from normalized ranks of inferred template counts within each repertoire. In a later analysis, generation probabilities were computed using a VDJ recombination model fitted to out-of-frame rearrangements, and the results were checked against IGoR. A later analysis scored TCR-TCR, TCR-HLA and TCR-CMV co-occurrence with hypergeometric tests, applying a repertoire-size bias correction to TCR pairs. A later analysis estimated false discovery rates by permuting HLA or CMV assignments 20 times. In a later analysis, co-occurring TCRs were grouped with DBSCAN, and TCRdist sequence similarity was added when clustering was performed within HLA-allele-positive subsets. Co-occurrence clustering excluded repertoires with fewer than 30,000 or more than 120,000 public chains, plus five with anomalous nucleotide sharing. TCRdb re-hosts the immuneACCESS table, in-frame sequences only. Its copies lack some clones; in the studies checked, an unresolved V gene accounts for under half of them, and the cause for the rest is not known. That table furnishes V, J and clone size, whereas the DNA furnished D and trimming. The sample data list 150,000 to 200,000 clones, and around 84% of these were observed just once. In total, the top ten clones hold about 1.7% of the sample.

Reading from cysteine to phenylalanine, the CDR3 counts 12 amino acids. CDR3 DNA only is kept here, 36 bases in frame from base 1. The trim is 3 bases for V and 7 bases for J, with a gap of 9 bases between the germline ends. Looking up the germline V gene yields CDR1 SGHTA and CDR2 FQGNSA. The material sequenced was PBMCs. This chain joins TRBV7-2 to TRBJ1-2, with no D gene named confidently. This TCR derives from a woman in her late teens or twenties in good health and CMV-seronegative. The nucleotide sequence is given as TGTGCCAGCAGCTTGTACAGCGGTGGCTACACCTTC. Its translation reads: CASSLYSGGYTF.